The 7 T cell receptor beta chains given below trace back to one sample, sequenced in a study of shared clonotypes between healthy human individuals (dated by TCRdb to 2018 to 2020). Libraries were prepared through the immunoSEQ multiplex PCR assay. TCRdb retrieved this table from immuneACCESS and kept in-frame rearrangements only. Not all clones are present; in checked studies, unresolved V genes account for under half, and no reason is known for the remainder. The sample table shows about 2.5 million clones, and approximately 90% are seen once. The ten largest clones take up 0.37% of the sample. Input material: naive CD4+ T cells from PBMCs. The cell subset or site label for this specimen denotes: CD45RA+ positively selected. These receptors were taken from a man between 18 and 29 years old in good health. Some clones in this sample may be carry-over from other donors' samples.

The chain joins TRBV2 to TRBJ1-2; TRBD1 is a possible D gene (5 bases). Germline CDR1 reads SNHLY; CDR2 reads FYNNEI. The CDR3 totals 15 residues. V was clipped by 6 bases and J by 0 bases, with 14 bases between them. The DNA of the CDR3 is TGTGCCAGCAGAGCCAGGGAGTTAGCTAACTATGGCTACACCTTC. Translated, it gives CASRARELANYGYTF. Together with reference TRBV2 and TRBJ1-2, the CDR3 gives the full variable domain: EPEVTQTPSHQVTQMGQEVILRCVPISNHLYFYWYRQILGQKVEFLVSFYNNEISEKSEIFDDQFSVERPDGSNFTLKIRSTKLEDSAMYFCASRARELANYGYTFGSGTRLTVV.

V usage is TRBV27 and J usage is TRBJ1-2; the match to TRBD1 covers 8 bases. The germline CDR1 and CDR2 sequences are MNHEY and SMNVEV (reference sequence). The CDR3 sequence is 16 residues long. V shed 3 bases and J 8 bases; nucleotides not matched to a gene: 14. CDR3 DNA sequence: TGTGCCAGCAGTTTCCTCACAGGACAGGGCCTGTGGGGCTACACCTTC. It translates to CASSFLTGQGLWGYTF.

V gene TRBV19 combines with J gene TRBJ2-7; a possible D gene is TRBD1 (6 bases). Germline loops: CDR1 LNHDA, CDR2 SQIVND (reference sequence). The V and J ends lost 5 bases and 3 bases respectively, with 11 bases between them. This CDR3 has 13 residues. The CDR3 DNA reads TGTGCCAGTAGTGACAGGAAATACTACGAGCAGTACTTC. This encodes CASSDRKYYEQYF.

The V call is TRBV2, the J call TRBJ2-7; weak D call: TRBD1 (6 bases). Trimming left V 5 bases short and J 7 bases short, with 6 bases between. Germline V gene lookup returns CDR1 SNHLY and CDR2 FYNNEI. The CDR3 spans 10 residues. The CDR3 sequence: CASSQGEQYF. For the CDR3, the DNA is TGTGCCAGCAGTCAGGGGGAGCAGTACTTC.

For this clone: This sample also contains other DNA sequences that code for the same CDR3. This chain connects TRBV6-5 to TRBJ2-7; D unresolved. This CDR3 contains 14 residues. The V end lost 2 bases, the J end lost 1 base, and 9 bases lay between the germline ends. Germline assignment: CDR1 MNHEY and CDR2 SVGAGI. The CDR3 sequence is CASSYNRGSYEQYF. CDR3 nucleotides: TGTGCCAGCAGTTACAATCGCGGATCCTACGAGCAGTACTTC.

The CDR3 here is CASSSPGAGLGSYNEQFF. CDR3 DNA: TGTGCCAGCAGCTCCCCTGGGGCGGGACTAGGATCCTACAATGAGCAGTTCTTC. This chain uses TRBV11-2 with TRBJ2-1, with TRBD2 matching 8 bases. The CDR3 has 18 amino acids. The germline gives CDR1 SGHAT, CDR2 FQNNGV. With V trimmed by 4 bases and J by 1 base, 12 bases remained unmatched.

J is TRBJ2-3 and V is TRBV5-1; D gene ambiguous. Deletions cut 4 bases from V and 2 bases from J, with 17 bases between. CDR3 length equals 16 residues. The germline gives CDR1 SGHRS, CDR2 YFSETQ. CDR3: CASSPTARSPTDTQYF. CDR3 bases: TGCGCCAGCAGCCCAACGGCCAGGAGCCCCACAGATACGCAGTATTTT.